The entry that follows covers one T cell receptor beta chain sequence. Antigen specificity is unknown. This specimen comes from a study of cytomegalovirus exposure and HLA in healthy donors. Findings and caveats of the study: The authors confirmed in vitro that a few CMV-associated chains were specific for CMV antigens. Sequencing depth across donors, presence/absence analyses assumed, was roughly uniform. Using a false discovery rate of 0.05, a later analysis showed that approximately 17,000 TCR beta sequences were associated with HLA alleles. There were 150 to 200 TCR beta chains listed as cytomegalovirus-associated.

The junction had 12 bases not matched to a gene; V was cut back by 1 base and J by 4 bases. The CDR3 length is 17 residues. The germline gives CDR1 SGHRS, CDR2 YFSETQ. 13 Jbeta primers and 60 Vbeta primers were used for the PCR. Generated by immunoSEQ multiplex PCR, the TCRdb table keeps only in-frame clones and is missing some. Of 80,000 to 100,000 clones listed, roughly four fifths are singletons. The chain is built from TRBV5-1 and TRBJ1-1, with 8 bases identical to TRBD1. The material sequenced was PBMCs. The receptor comes from a female donor in good health and CMV-seropositive. The CDR3, as DNA: TGCGCCAGCAGCTTGATGCAGGGGGCGTCTAAGGGCACTGAAGCTTTCTTT. Translated, it gives CASSLMQGASKGTEAFF. Combining the CDR3 with reference TRBV5-1 and TRBJ1-1 gives the whole variable domain KAGVTQTPRYLIKTRGQQVTLSCSPISGHRSVSWYQQTPGQGLQFLFEYFSETQRNKGNFPGRFSGRQFSNSRSEMNVSTLELGDSALYLCASSLMQGASKGTEAFFGQGTRLTVV.